A single sample is the source of the 12 T cell receptor beta chains below, sequenced in a study of lung T cells in sarcoidosis with Löfgren's syndrome. Each CDR3 protein gets one entry after TCRdb re-called the reads with MiXCR. The repertoire holds 1,500 to 2,000 distinct CDR3 sequences, with approximately 29% as singletons. Sequences were obtained from CD4+ T cells from bronchoalveolar lavage. The receptors were sampled from a human donor with sarcoidosis (Löfgren's syndrome or another form), or a control subject (not recorded which).

CDR3 sequence (DNA): TGTGCCAGCAGCGAGGCGAGAGGAAATCAGCCCCAGCATTTT. This gives the protein CASSEARGNQPQHF. This sequence joins TRBV2 and TRBJ1-5; D is unclear. Trimming cost V 6 bases and J 4 bases, with 13 bases left between them. This CDR3 comprises 14 residues. CDR1 SNHLY and CDR2 FYNNEI come from the germline V gene.

By share of the sample, this clonotype is medium-sized. The V gene is TRBV5-1, the J gene TRBJ2-2; D not certain. Germline V gene sequence: CDR1 SGHRS, CDR2 YFSETQ. This CDR3 comprises 14 residues. Deletions cut 5 bases from V and 4 bases from J, with 12 bases between. Here the CDR3 reads CASRGRSSTGELFF. Written as DNA, the CDR3 is TGCGCCAGCAGAGGACGGTCGAGCACCGGGGAGCTGTTTTTT.

In DNA, the CDR3 is TGTGCCAGCAGTGAGGAGGGAAGGGATACGCAGTATTTT. Its translation is CASSEEGRDTQYF. The rearrangement joins TRBV2 to TRBJ2-3, with D possibly matching TRBD2 (6 bases). Germline lookup yields CDR1 SNHLY and CDR2 FYNNEI. The CDR3 sequence is 13 residues long. V lost 3 bases and J lost 6, with 10 bases in between.

By proportion, this clonotype is large (0.1 to 1%). This sequence joins TRBV20-1 and TRBJ2-7; TRBD1 agrees at 7 bases. The germline V gene encodes CDR1 DFQATT and CDR2 SNEGSKA (reference sequence). J gave up 6 bases and V 6 bases, and 14 bases lay outside the gene matches. The CDR3 is made up of 14 amino acids. CDR3 DNA: TGCAGTGCGCAGAAGCCGGGACAGAGCTTCGAGCAGTACTTC. It codes for CSAQKPGQSFEQYF.

This clonotype was seen repeatedly, ten times or more. The chain is built from TRBV4-3 and TRBJ2-7; no definite D call. Trimming shortened V by 0 bases and J by 0 bases, and 18 bases separated the two germline ends. Per the germline V gene, CDR1 is LGHNA and CDR2 is YSLEER. This CDR3 has 18 residues. CDR3 in DNA: TGCGCCAGCAGCCAAGATAATCCTGGCAGCAAGAGCTCCTACGAGCAGTACTTC. The encoded protein is CASSQDNPGSKSSYEQYF.

Regarding this clonotype: Just one base apart from a much larger clone, this may be a read error. The chain recombines TRBV5-6 with TRBJ2-6; D not resolved. Trimming left V 1 base short and J 4 bases short, with 6 bases between. Germline CDR1 reads SGHDT; CDR2 reads YYEEEE. The CDR3 is made up of 14 amino acids. For the CDR3, the DNA is TGTGCCAGCAGCTTGACCGCGGGGGCCAACGTCCTGACTTTC. The encoded protein is CASSLTAGANVLTF.

In its sample, this clonotype was seen many times. The chain joins TRBV14 to TRBJ1-1; 9 nucleotides line up with TRBD1. Trimming removed 4 bases from V and 4 bases from J; junction bases left unmatched: 1. CDR3 length equals 13 residues. Germline values: CDR1 SGHDN, CDR2 FVKESK. The DNA of the CDR3 is TGTGCCAGCAGCCTGACAGGGGGCACTGAAGCTTTCTTT. This codes for CASSLTGGTEAFF.

This clonotype is labeled as large. V and J are TRBV2 and TRBJ2-5, with no clear D. The V and J ends lost 1 base and 3 bases respectively, with 6 bases between them. The CDR3 extends over 13 amino acids. CDR1 is SNHLY and CDR2 is FYNNEI in the germline V gene. Here the CDR3 DNA reads TGTGCCAGCAGTGAAGAGAGAAAAGAGACCCAGTACTTC. Translation gives CASSEERKETQYF.

This clonotype is classed as medium-sized (0.01 to 0.1%). The gene calls are TRBV5-1 and TRBJ2-4, with 7 bases matching TRBD1. This CDR3 has 14 residues. Germline CDR1 SGHRS, CDR2 YFSETQ. V lost 2 bases and J lost 8; bases outside the gene matches: 7. The chain's CDR3 is CASSLNRGWDIQYF. CDR3 sequence (DNA): TGCGCCAGCAGCTTAAACAGGGGTTGGGACATTCAGTACTTC.

In this sample, this clonotype is medium-sized. This rearrangement joins TRBV12-3 or TRBV12-4 to TRBJ1-1; TRBD1 might be the D (5 bases). Trimming took 1 base from V and 12 from J, leaving 12 bases between them. The CDR3 extends over 12 amino acids. CDR3 nucleotide sequence: TGTGCCAGCAGTTTAGATAAACAGGCGACTTTCTTT. Its protein product is CASSLDKQATFF.

By share of the sample, this clonotype is medium-sized. The chain employs TRBV11-2 and TRBJ2-3; tentatively, D is TRBD1 (5 bases). The CDR3 spans 15 residues. In germline, CDR1 is SGHAT, CDR2 FQNNGV. V lost 1 base, J lost 6 bases, and 14 bases lay in between. The CDR3 reads CASSLGGLGRDTQYF. The CDR3 DNA sequence: TGTGCCAGCAGCTTAGGGGGTCTGGGGCGCGATACGCAGTATTTT.

Judged by abundance, this clonotype is large. The V call is TRBV7-3, the J call TRBJ2-1; D is possibly TRBD1 (6 bases). Germline V gene lookup returns CDR1 SGHTA and CDR2 FQGTGA. The CDR3 sequence is 13 residues long. The ends were cut back, 5 bases at V and 7 bases at J, with 12 bases in the middle. CDR3 sequence: CASSLDRSNEQFF. CDR3 nucleotide sequence: TGTGCCAGCAGCCTAGACAGGTCTAATGAGCAGTTCTTC. Filled out from reference TRBV7-3 and TRBJ2-1, the complete variable domain reads GAGVSQTPSNKVTEKGKYVELRCDPISGHTALYWYRQSLGQGPEFLIYFQGTGAADDSGLPNDRFFAVRPEGSVSTLKIQRTERGDSAVYLCASSLDRSNEQFFGPGTRLTVL.